The following is a T cell receptor beta chain sequence with its context. No antigen is known for it. This sample stems from a study of cytomegalovirus exposure and HLA in healthy donors. Overall study findings and caveats: There were a few CMV-associated chains whose specificity for CMV antigens was confirmed in vitro. Analysis was carried out at a later point, and it linked a missense DCLRE1C variant to TCR beta V- and J-gene trimming.

From germline, CDR1 is SGHKS and CDR2 YYEKEE (reference sequence). J gave up 6 bases and V 0 bases, and 7 bases lay outside the gene matches. This CDR3 has 16 residues. The PCR contained 60 Vbeta and 13 Jbeta primers. Here immunoSEQ multiplex PCR was the method, and the copy in TCRdb shows in-frame clones only, minus some. The data hold under 130,000 clones, with roughly three quarters observed a single time. The sample was PBMCs. This chain joins TRBV5-5 and TRBJ1-5; TRBD1 matches 9 bases. The source is a man aged 25-45 years in good health and CMV-seronegative. The CDR3 DNA sequence: TGTGCCAGCAGCTTGGGGACAGGGGTATCGGGTCAGCCCCAGCATTTT. This sequence encodes CASSLGTGVSGQPQHF.